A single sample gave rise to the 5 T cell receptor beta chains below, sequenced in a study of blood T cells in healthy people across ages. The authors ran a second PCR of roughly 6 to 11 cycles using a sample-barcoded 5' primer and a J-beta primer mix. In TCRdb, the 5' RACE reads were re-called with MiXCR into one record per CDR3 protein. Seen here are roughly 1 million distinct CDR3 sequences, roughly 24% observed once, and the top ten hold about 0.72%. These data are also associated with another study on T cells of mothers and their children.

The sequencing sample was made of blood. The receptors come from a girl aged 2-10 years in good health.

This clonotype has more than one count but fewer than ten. The CDR3 DNA sequence: TGTGCCAGCAGTTACTTCCGGGACTCCGGATCACCCCTCCACTTT. This encodes CASSYFRDSGSPLHF. This chain uses TRBV6-5 with TRBJ1-6, with D possibly TRBD1 on 5 matching bases. CDR3 size: 15 residues. V was cut by 1 base and J by 10 bases, with 14 bases left in between. Per the germline V gene, CDR1 is MNHEY and CDR2 is SVGAGI.

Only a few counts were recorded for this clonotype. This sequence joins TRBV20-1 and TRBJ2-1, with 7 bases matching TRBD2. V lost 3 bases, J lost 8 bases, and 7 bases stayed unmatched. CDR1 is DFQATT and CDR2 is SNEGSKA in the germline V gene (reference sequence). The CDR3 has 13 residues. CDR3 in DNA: TGCAGTGCTAGCTTGGGGGGGAGGGATGAGCAGTTCTTC. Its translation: CSASLGGRDEQFF.

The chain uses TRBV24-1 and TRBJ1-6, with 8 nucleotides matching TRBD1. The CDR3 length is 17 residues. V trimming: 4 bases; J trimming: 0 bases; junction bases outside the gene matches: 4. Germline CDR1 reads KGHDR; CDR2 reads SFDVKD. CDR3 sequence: CATSEGTGSSYNSPLHF. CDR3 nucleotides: TGTGCCACCAGTGAGGGGACAGGCAGCTCCTATAATTCACCCCTCCACTTT.

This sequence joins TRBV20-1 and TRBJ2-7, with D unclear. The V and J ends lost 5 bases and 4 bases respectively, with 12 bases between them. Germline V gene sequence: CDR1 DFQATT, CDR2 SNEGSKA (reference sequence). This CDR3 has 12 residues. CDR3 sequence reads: CSAGNQLYEQYF. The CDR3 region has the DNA TGCAGTGCTGGGAATCAGCTATACGAGCAGTACTTC.

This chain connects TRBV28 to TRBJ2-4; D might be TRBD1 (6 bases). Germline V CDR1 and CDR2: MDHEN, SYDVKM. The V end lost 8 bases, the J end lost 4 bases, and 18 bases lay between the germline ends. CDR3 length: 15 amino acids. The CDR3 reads CASGTWGTQKNIQYF. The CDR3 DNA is TGTGCCAGCGGAACGTGGGGGACACAAAAAAACATTCAGTACTTC.